The 6 T cell receptor beta chains given below trace back to one sample, sequenced in a study of T cells in localized non-small cell lung cancer. The table came from immunoSEQ multiplex PCR; TCRdb's copy has only in-frame clones and leaves some out. The data contain roughly 26,000 clones, 70% to 90% of them singletons. This material consisted of peripheral blood, taken before any cancer treatment. The receptors were sampled from a female donor over 55 with stage II squamous cell lung carcinoma.

V usage is TRBV25-1 and J usage is TRBJ2-2; perhaps TRBD2 as D (7 bases). Trimming took off 9 bases at V and 5 bases at J, with 19 bases between the two ends. The CDR3 consists of 15 residues. Germline V gene sequence: CDR1 MGHDK, CDR2 SYGVNS. The CDR3 spells CASGRWGGLTGELFF. The DNA for the CDR3 is TGTGCCAGTGGACGGTGGGGGGGCCTGACCGGGGAGCTGTTTTTT. The complete variable domain, with remaining parts taken from reference TRBV25-1 and TRBJ2-2, reads EADIYQTPRYLVIGTGKKITLECSQTMGHDKMYWYQQDPGMELHLIHYSYGVNSTEKGDLSSESTVSRIRTEHFPLTLESARPSHTSQYLCASGRWGGLTGELFFGEGSRLTVL.

The chain has TRBV7-9 and TRBJ2-4, with 14 bases matching TRBD2. In germline, CDR1 is SEHNR, CDR2 FQNEAQ (reference sequence). The CDR3 is 17 residues long. Unmatched junction bases numbered 4, after V lost 5 bases and J lost 1 base. In DNA, the CDR3 is TGTGCCAGCAGCATGGGACTAGCGGGAGCCGCCAAAAACATTCAGTACTTC. It is translated as CASSMGLAGAAKNIQYF. Filled out from reference TRBV7-9 and TRBJ2-4, the complete variable domain reads DTGVSQNPRHKITKRGQNVTFRCDPISEHNRLYWYRQTLGQGPEFLTYFQNEAQLEKSRLLSDRFSAERPKGSFSTLEIQRTEQGDSAMYLCASSMGLAGAAKNIQYFGAGTRLSVL.

The chain recombines TRBV7-2 with TRBJ2-2; D remains ambiguous. Germline V CDR1 and CDR2: SGHTA, FQGNSA. Trimming left V 2 bases short and J 5 bases short, with 12 bases between. The CDR3 has 15 residues. CDR3 amino acids: CASSLILISTGELFF. CDR3 DNA: TGTGCCAGCAGCTTAATCTTAATTTCGACCGGGGAGCTGTTTTTT.

The J gene is TRBJ1-2, the V gene TRBV6-4; TRBD1 matches at 9 bases. CDR1 and CDR2 from the germline V gene are MRHNA and SNTAGT. This CDR3 is 15 amino acids long. Germline trimming cut 3 bases from V and 3 bases from J; bases unmatched to any gene: 5. The CDR3 nucleotides are TGTGCCAGCAGTGAGGGGACAGGGCCCTACTATGGCTACACCTTC. The encoded protein is CASSEGTGPYYGYTF.

The rearrangement joins TRBV6-1 to TRBJ1-1; a possible D gene is TRBD1 (5 bases). The CDR3 has 13 amino acids. The ends were cut back, 5 bases at V and 3 bases at J, with 10 bases in the middle. Germline CDR1 MNHNS, CDR2 SASEGT. This CDR3 reads CASSPGGDTEAFF. Written as DNA, the CDR3 is TGTGCCAGCAGTCCTGGGGGAGACACTGAAGCTTTCTTT.

The chain has TRBV9 and TRBJ2-7; no clear D gene. Germline CDR1 is SGDLS and CDR2 is YYNGEE. The CDR3 is 15 residues long. The V end was cut by 4 bases, the J end by 3 bases, with 17 bases between. The CDR3 reads CASSKEVVGDYEQYF. DNA of the CDR3: TGTGCCAGCAGCAAAGAGGTCGTTGGGGACTACGAGCAGTACTTC.